Described below is a single T cell receptor (beta chain) sequence and its context. Its target is unknown. This sample was taken from a study of T cell responses to AZD1222 COVID-19 vaccine. Study-wide points: CD4 TCRs covered the whole spike, strongest at regions 160-218 and 743-854. Spike-specific TCR breadth and depth both grew after two AZD1222 doses. Of the AZD1222 recipients, only 5 to 7 were seropositive at baseline.

The V gene lost 0 bases and the J gene lost 8 bases, with 13 bases spanning the gap. The length of the CDR3 is 14 residues. CDR1 and CDR2 (germline): GTSNPN, SVGIG (reference sequence). Libraries were prepared by immunoSEQ multiplex PCR; TCRdb keeps only in-frame clonotypes and omits some of them. Among 95,000 to 150,000 clones, around 87% were seen once, and the ten largest hold 3.1%. V usage is TRBV30 and J usage is TRBJ1-4; D is unresolved. The sequencing here drew on peripheral blood, taken on day 0 of AZD1222 vaccination. The origin of this receptor is an adult in good health. The CDR3 nucleotides read TGTGCCTGGAGTGTAACTTCCCTGGGGGAAAAACTGTTTTTT. Translation: CAWSVTSLGEKLFF.